A selection of T cell receptor beta chains follows, all from one sample in a study of radiation and T cells in renal cell carcinoma. Sequencing used immunoSEQ multiplex PCR; TCRdb keeps in-frame clones, though not all of them. Among approximately 61,000 clones listed, roughly four fifths were seen once. The sample in question was blood, obtained from a patient whose treatment included radiotherapy and nephrectomy. The source of these receptors is a man in his 60s with renal cell carcinoma. Each CDR3 is given without its conserved first and last residue. The order of the fields is V gene, clone size, J gene, CDR3 protein. Clone sizes are given selectively: once, few, many, or a class where the clone is expanded.

V: TRBV2; size: NA; J: TRBJ2-5; CDR3: ASSLGDTRETQY
V: TRBV18; size: NA; J: TRBJ1-5; CDR3: ASSPDRPSYNQPQH
V: TRBV5-1; size: NA; J: TRBJ1-4; CDR3: ASSLAGGTNEKLF
V: TRBV4-1; size: NA; J: TRBJ1-1; CDR3: ASSQDWGYLQNPNTEAF
V: TRBV4-3; size: NA; J: TRBJ2-1; CDR3: ASSQGRGSYNEQF
V: TRBV10-2; size: NA; J: TRBJ1-2; CDR3: ASSERQGYGYT
V: TRBV29-1; size: NA; J: TRBJ1-2; CDR3: SVEAGTGPNT
V: TRBV11-2; size: NA; J: TRBJ2-1; CDR3: VSSLASGLTSNEQF
V: TRBV7-6; size: NA; J: TRBJ1-4; CDR3: ASSPGNRATNEKLF
V: TRBV18; size: few; J: TRBJ1-1; CDR3: ASSPAFNTEAF
V: TRBV2; size: NA; J: TRBJ2-6; CDR3: ASSEGGTRSGANVLT
V: TRBV11-2; size: NA; J: TRBJ2-7; CDR3: ASSSDRAVSYEQY
V: TRBV5-5; size: NA; J: TRBJ2-3; CDR3: ASSLGPTETDTQY
V: TRBV11-1; size: many; J: TRBJ1-1; CDR3: ASSLGAAYMNTEAF
V: TRBV7-2; size: NA; J: TRBJ2-7; CDR3: ASSLNPGQAGYEQY
V: TRBV7-8; size: NA; J: TRBJ1-5; CDR3: ASSPRFRTKMDQPQH
V: TRBV7-2; size: once; J: TRBJ1-1; CDR3: ASTLIGDKGYTEAF
V: TRBV15; size: NA; J: TRBJ2-5; CDR3: ATSRDFDYPRAETQY
V: TRBV5-1; size: few; J: TRBJ2-7; CDR3: ASSRRTGDEQY
V: TRBV10-3; size: NA; J: TRBJ2-7; CDR3: AIKGGTSGGLGVYEQY
V: TRBV5-1; size: NA; J: TRBJ2-2; CDR3: ASSLVGVGLGGELF
V: TRBV7-2; size: once; J: TRBJ1-6; CDR3: ASSPTGPGSPLH
V: TRBV4-3; size: NA; J: TRBJ1-2; CDR3: ASSQEPTAYGYT
V: TRBV10-3; size: NA; J: TRBJ2-5; CDR3: AIRVTGQETQY
V: TRBV18; size: NA; J: TRBJ1-1; CDR3: ASSPQWGGGADTEAF
V: TRBV6-1; size: NA; J: TRBJ2-4; CDR3: ASSGYQGPIQY
V: TRBV6-5; size: NA; J: TRBJ2-7; CDR3: ASAGEGGSYEQY
V: TRBV30; size: NA; J: TRBJ2-2; CDR3: AWSVTWDLKDTGELF
V: TRBV6-5; size: NA; J: TRBJ1-1; CDR3: ASSYNRNTEAF
V: TRBV29-1; size: once; J: TRBJ2-3; CDR3: SATKREREATDTQY
V: TRBV10-1; size: NA; J: TRBJ2-1; CDR3: ASTKRAGEQINEQF
V: TRBV6-6; size: NA; J: TRBJ1-2; CDR3: ASGLGGDYGYT
V: TRBV30; size: once; J: TRBJ1-4; CDR3: AWSVLGGLGATNEKLF
V: TRBV5-1; size: few; J: TRBJ1-1; CDR3: ASSLEGRGPPGILTEAF
V: TRBV6-1; size: NA; J: TRBJ2-1; CDR3: ASCTETSLDEQF
V: TRBV6-6; size: few; J: TRBJ2-1; CDR3: ASRYYGTSGDNEQF
V: TRBV7-8; size: NA; J: TRBJ2-2; CDR3: ASSLAGTHTGELF
V: TRBV28; size: NA; J: TRBJ1-1; CDR3: ASSLTGGGGSTEAF
V: TRBV19; size: medium-sized; J: TRBJ1-1; CDR3: ASSGTGASIGEAF
V: TRBV29-1; size: NA; J: TRBJ1-2; CDR3: SVEDSGRSAGLWGRT
V: TRBV7-9; size: NA; J: TRBJ2-7; CDR3: ASTGGSSYEQY
V: TRBV6-1; size: many; J: TRBJ1-3; CDR3: ASSDRDRAGNTIY
V: TRBV5-4; size: NA; J: TRBJ1-2; CDR3: ASSSDTGFSYGYT